Listed below are T cell receptor beta chains from one sample, sequenced in a study of blood T cell repertoires in COVID-19. TCRdb keeps only in-frame clones here, not all; method: immunoSEQ multiplex PCR. The sample lists 250,000 to 300,000 clones, 83% seen once, with about 4.5% in the top ten. What was sequenced was peripheral blood. The receptors derive from a man aged 55 to 69 who had recovered from COVID-19. The CDR3 runs from the conserved cysteine through the conserved F or W. The D gene is left open where the match is weak.

J,V,D,DNA,CDR3
TRBJ2-7,TRBV7-3,TRBD2,TGTGCCAGCAGCTTGAGCGGGGGGACCTACGAGCAGTACTTC,CASSLSGGTYEQYF
TRBJ1-6,TRBV5-5,TRBD1,TGTGCCAGCAGCGTATTACAGGGGGCTAATTCACCCCTCCACTTT,CASSVLQGANSPLHF
TRBJ2-7,TRBV6-5,.,TGTGCCAGCAGTTACTCGTTCTCCCGGGGGAACTACGAGCAGTACTTC,CASSYSFSRGNYEQYF
TRBJ1-3,TRBV6-5,TRBD1,TGTGCCAGCAGACCCCTTGACAGGGCTGGAAACACCATATATTTT,CASRPLDRAGNTIYF
TRBJ2-3,TRBV19,TRBD2,TGTGCCAGTATCGCGCGGGGGGGCAGCACAGATACGCAGTATTTT,CASIARGGSTDTQYF
TRBJ1-2,TRBV3-1/TRBV3-2,TRBD1,TGTGCCAGCAGCCACCGTGGGCAGGGGGCCTTGGATGGCTACACCTTC,CASSHRGQGALDGYTF
TRBJ1-5,TRBV10-2,.,TGCGCCAGCAGCTTGGCAGGGAATAATCAGCCCCAGCATTTT,CASSLAGNNQPQHF
TRBJ1-6,TRBV2,TRBD1,TGTGCCAGCCGGGACAGGGGTAATTCACCCCTCCACTTT,CASRDRGNSPLHF
TRBJ2-4,TRBV9,TRBD2,TGTGCCAGCAGCGTAGACCCCACAGCGGGGGGTTCCAAAAACATTCAGTACTTC,CASSVDPTAGGSKNIQYF
TRBJ1-1,TRBV3-1/TRBV3-2,.,TGTGCCAGCACCCAAGAGGGGAGGAGGAACACTGAAGCTTTCTTT,CASTQEGRRNTEAFF